The 23 T cell receptor beta chains in this list originate from one sample, sequenced in a study of T cell responses to AZD1222 COVID-19 vaccine (dated by TCRdb to the early 2020s). Preparation of the library involved the immunoSEQ multiplex PCR assay. Not all clones reach the TCRdb copy of this immuneACCESS table, which keeps in-frame sequences only. Checked studies attribute under half of the gap to unresolved V genes and leave the rest unexplained. This sample lists more than 85,000 clones; about 86% were detected once. Of the sample, approximately 7.9% is held by the ten largest clones. This sample's time point label indicates: baseline before first vaccination. The sample in question was peripheral blood, obtained on day 0 of AZD1222 vaccination. The source of these receptors is an adult in good health.

The chain couples TRBV5-1 to TRBJ1-5; D unresolved. V was trimmed by 4 bases and J by 3 bases, leaving 14 bases between them. CDR1 and CDR2 (germline): SGHRS, YFSETQ. The CDR3 is 15 residues long. This CDR3 reads CASSPASAPNQPQHF. The CDR3 DNA is TGCGCCAGCAGCCCGGCGTCGGCCCCCAATCAGCCCCAGCATTTT.

This clone was seen just once. The rearrangement uses TRBV12-3 or TRBV12-4 and TRBJ1-2; the D gene is possibly TRBD1 (5 bases). The CDR3 totals 12 residues. The germline V and J ends were trimmed by 3 bases and 10 bases, with 12 bases remaining between them. CDR3 coding DNA: TGTGCCAGCAGTTTCGGAGGGGAGCCCTACACCTTC. Translating it yields CASSFGGEPYTF.

The V and J genes are TRBV30 and TRBJ1-2, with D perhaps TRBD1 (5 bases). The germline V gene encodes CDR1 GTSNPN and CDR2 SVGIG (reference sequence). With 4 bases removed from V and 7 bases from J, the gap between germline ends came to 19 bases. The CDR3 spans 14 residues. In DNA, the CDR3 is TGTGCCTGGACCATTGGGGGGACGTCCGTTGGCTACACCTTC. It translates to CAWTIGGTSVGYTF. The full variable domain, rest sourced from reference TRBV30 and TRBJ1-2, is SQTIHQWPATLVQPVGSPLSLECTVEGTSNPNLYWYRQAAGRGLQLLFYSVGIGQISSEVPQNLSASRPQDRQFILSSKKLLLSDSGFYLCAWTIGGTSVGYTFGSGTRLTVV.

The CDR3 DNA reads as TGTGCCAGCAGCTTAGGAGGTGGCTGGGAGTACGAGCAGTACTTC. Encoded protein: CASSLGGGWEYEQYF. The rearrangement joins TRBV7-9 to TRBJ2-7; the D gene is possibly TRBD2 (5 bases). CDR1 and CDR2 from the germline V gene are SEHNR and FQNEAQ (reference sequence). V lost 1 base and J 4 bases, leaving 14 bases between the germline ends. The CDR3 sequence is 15 residues long.

The rearrangement links TRBV28 to TRBJ1-3, with D possibly being TRBD1 (6 bases). The length of the CDR3 is 17 residues. The germline V gene has CDR1 MDHEN and CDR2 SYDVKM. V was trimmed by 7 bases and J by 0 bases, leaving 19 bases between them. CDR3 DNA sequence: TGTGCCAGCAAACCCGGGGGGCAGACCAGCTCTGGAAACACCATATATTTT. Amino acids: CASKPGGQTSSGNTIYF.

The CDR3 sequence: CASSLVDTQYF. The CDR3 bases are TGTGCCAGCAGTTTAGTGGATACGCAGTATTTT. The chain couples TRBV12-3 or TRBV12-4 to TRBJ2-3; no reliable D call. This CDR3 comprises 11 residues. The V end lost 1 base, the J end lost 6 bases, and 2 bases lay between the germline ends.

The rearrangement joins TRBV14 to TRBJ1-3; D gene unclear. Trimming left V 4 bases short and J 3 bases short, with 13 bases between. The germline V gene encodes CDR1 SGHDN and CDR2 FVKESK. The CDR3 is 15 residues long. CDR3 coding DNA: TGTGCCAGCAGCCCCCTGGGTGGGCTTGGAAACACCATATATTTT. Translated, it gives CASSPLGGLGNTIYF.

This clone was picked up a small number of times. V and J are TRBV27 and TRBJ1-5; unclear D gene. The germline V and J ends were trimmed by 5 bases and 6 bases, with 11 bases remaining between them. CDR3 length equals 13 residues. Germline-derived CDR1 and CDR2 are MNHEY and SMNVEV (reference sequence). The CDR3 sequence: CASSPRVTQPQHF. CDR3 DNA sequence: TGTGCCAGCAGTCCGAGGGTGACTCAGCCCCAGCATTTT.

This clone was seen a single time. The J gene is TRBJ2-5, the V gene TRBV5-1; D remains unclear. The germline V and J ends were trimmed by 0 bases and 2 bases, with 11 bases remaining between them. The CDR3 loop spans 15 amino acids. Germline V lookup: CDR1 SGHRS, CDR2 YFSETQ. The CDR3 bases are TGCGCCAGCAGCTTGGCCGAGGCCCATCAAGAGACCCAGTACTTC. Residues: CASSLAEAHQETQYF.

The rearrangement uses TRBV6-5 and TRBJ2-7, with no clear D. Trimming cost V 5 bases and J 5 bases, with 16 bases left between them. The germline CDR1 and CDR2 sequences are MNHEY and SVGAGI. The CDR3 sequence is 14 residues long. This CDR3 is CASSLRTAGNEQYF. Written as DNA, the CDR3 is TGTGCCAGCAGTCTACGCACAGCTGGAAACGAGCAGTACTTC.

The chain uses TRBV20-1 and TRBJ1-2; D not certain. V was shortened by 4 bases and J by 0 bases, with 3 bases between the two germline ends. Germline V gene data show CDR1 as DFQATT and CDR2 as SNEGSKA (reference sequence). The CDR3 contains 11 residues. The DNA of the CDR3 is TGCAGTGCTATACCTAACTATGGCTACACCTTC. Amino acid sequence: CSAIPNYGYTF.

CDR3 sequence: CASSLDRSATSVNEQFF. In DNA form, the CDR3 reads TGTGCCAGCAGCTTAGATCGTTCGGCCACCTCAGTCAATGAGCAGTTCTTC. This chain connects TRBV11-3 to TRBJ2-1, with D hard to call. V dropped 0 bases and J dropped 6 bases, with 18 bases sitting between them. This CDR3 has 17 amino acids. Germline CDR1 reads SGHNT; CDR2 reads YENEEA.

The rearrangement joins TRBV5-1 to TRBJ2-1, with D perhaps TRBD1 (5 bases). CDR1 and CDR2 (germline): SGHRS, YFSETQ. This CDR3 has 12 amino acids. V was clipped by 1 base and J by 6 bases, with 5 bases between them. This CDR3 is CASSLQGNEQFF. The CDR3 DNA reads as TGCGCCAGCAGCTTGCAGGGCAATGAGCAGTTCTTC.

The gene calls are TRBV3-1 (or the pseudogene TRBV3-2) and TRBJ2-3, with TRBD2 matching 8 bases. CDR1 and CDR2 from the germline V gene are LGHDT and YNNKEL (reference sequence). This CDR3 is 17 amino acids long. V lost 1 base to trimming and J lost 2 bases; unmatched junction nucleotides: 8. The CDR3 spells CASSQVALAGYTDTQYF. CDR3 nucleotides: TGTGCCAGCAGCCAAGTAGCTCTAGCGGGCTACACAGATACGCAGTATTTT.

CDR3 in amino acids: CASSQGGAPTGYGYTF. The CDR3 DNA follows: TGTGCCAGCAGCCAAGGTGGAGCCCCGACGGGGTATGGCTACACCTTC. The V gene is TRBV3-1 (or the pseudogene TRBV3-2), the J gene TRBJ1-2; D ambiguous. Germline loops: CDR1 LGHDT, CDR2 YNNKEL (reference sequence). This CDR3 is 16 amino acids long. The germline V and J ends were trimmed by 1 base and 5 bases, with 17 bases remaining between them.

This chain links TRBV6-5 with TRBJ2-5; TRBD1 aligns across 10 bases. With V trimmed by 5 bases and J by 5 bases, 8 bases remained unmatched. CDR3 length: 15 amino acids. Germline V gene sequence: CDR1 MNHEY, CDR2 SVGAGI. The CDR3 loop reads CASSMTGGWGETQYF. DNA for the CDR3: TGTGCCAGCAGTATGACAGGGGGCTGGGGGGAGACCCAGTACTTC.

This sequence joins TRBV7-3 and TRBJ2-1; D might be TRBD2 (6 bases). CDR1 SGHTA and CDR2 FQGTGA come from the germline V gene. There are 14 residues in the CDR3. Trimming stripped 3 bases from V and 2 bases from J, with 8 bases between. DNA for the CDR3: TGTGCCAGCAGCTTCGCGGGACCCTACAATGAGCAGTTCTTC. This sequence encodes CASSFAGPYNEQFF.

The chain has TRBV28 and TRBJ1-5; D gene unclear. CDR3 length equals 13 residues. The germline CDR1 and CDR2 sequences are MDHEN and SYDVKM. Trimming left V 1 base short and J 0 bases short, with 1 base between. The CDR3, as DNA: TGTGCCAGCAGTTTATATAGCAATCAGCCCCAGCATTTT. Encoded protein: CASSLYSNQPQHF.

The rearrangement joins TRBV4-3 to TRBJ2-5; weak D call: TRBD1 (6 bases). Per germline, CDR1 LGHNA and CDR2 YSLEER. Trimming pared 0 bases from V and 7 bases from J, leaving 9 bases between. CDR3 length equals 13 residues. In DNA, the CDR3 is TGCGCCAGCAGCCAAGATGAGGGGGTGACCCAGTACTTC. Its translation: CASSQDEGVTQYF.

The table lists this clone with a count of one. The rearrangement links TRBV27 to TRBJ2-1; 10 nucleotides line up with TRBD2. Germline trimming cut 5 bases from V and 15 bases from J; bases unmatched to any gene: 10. The CDR3 is 13 amino acids. CDR1 and CDR2 (germline): MNHEY, SMNVEV (reference sequence). CDR3 bases: TGTGCCAGCAGTCGGCGGACTAGCGGTTTCGTGTTCTTC. Protein sequence: CASSRRTSGFVFF.

The chain has TRBV13 and TRBJ2-1; perhaps TRBD2 as D (6 bases). Looked up from germline, CDR1 is PRHDT and CDR2 is FYEKMQ (reference sequence). Trimming cost V 2 bases and J 3 bases, with 20 bases left between them. This CDR3 has 18 residues. CDR3 coding DNA: TGTGCCAGCAGCTTACCTGGGCGGCATGGGGGGTTCTACAATGAGCAGTTCTTC. Translating it yields CASSLPGRHGGFYNEQFF.

The chain is built from TRBV5-1 and TRBJ2-5; 8 nucleotides line up with TRBD2. The CDR3 is 15 amino acids. Germline trimming cut 0 bases from V and 5 bases from J; bases unmatched to any gene: 6. Germline V lookup: CDR1 SGHRS, CDR2 YFSETQ. In DNA, the CDR3 is TGCGCCAGCAGCTTGGCGGGAGGGTCTCGGGAGACCCAGTACTTC. This sequence encodes CASSLAGGSRETQYF.

This chain uses TRBV27 with TRBJ1-5; 8 bases are shared with TRBD1. V lost 0 bases, J lost 4 bases, and 5 bases stayed unmatched. The V gene's germline CDR1 is MNHEY and CDR2 SMNVEV (reference sequence). There are 16 residues in the CDR3. For the CDR3, the DNA is TGTGCCAGCAGTTTATCGCGCAGGGGGCTTAATCAGCCCCAGCATTTT. It is translated as CASSLSRRGLNQPQHF.